The rows below give T cell receptor beta chains drawn from one sample of a study of blood T cell repertoires in COVID-19. Some clones are missing from TCRdb's copy, which holds only in-frame ones; the method was immunoSEQ multiplex PCR. The table has roughly 67,000 clones, approximately 90% seen once. Sequenced: peripheral blood. The receptors were sampled from a woman aged 55 to 70 with acute or convalescent COVID-19. Both conserved end residues are part of each CDR3. D genes are given only for firm matches. A row's size may be missing; if present it is once, few, many or a size class.

D gene,V gene,J gene,clone size,CDR3 protein,CDR3 DNA
TRBD1,TRBV9,TRBJ2-1,-,CASSAGQEGLPNEQFF,TGTGCCAGCAGCGCCGGACAGGAAGGCCTACCCAATGAGCAGTTCTTC
-,TRBV19,TRBJ1-1,once,CASKFQNTEAFF,TGTGCCAGTAAATTTCAGAACACTGAAGCTTTCTTT
TRBD2,TRBV6-5,TRBJ2-5,-,CASSLSGTRGTQYF,TGTGCCAGCAGCCTTAGCGGGACGCGTGGGACCCAGTACTTC
TRBD1,TRBV19,TRBJ1-2,-,CASRDRGRAGYTF,TGTGCCAGTAGGGACAGGGGGCGCGCTGGCTACACCTTC
TRBD1,TRBV6-5,TRBJ2-1,-,CASSYGEGQGYNEQFF,TGTGCCAGCAGTTACGGTGAAGGACAGGGGTACAATGAGCAGTTCTTC
TRBD2,TRBV5-5,TRBJ2-3,-,CASQSPVGGRTDTQYF,TGTGCCAGCCAATCCCCGGTCGGGGGGAGGACAGATACGCAGTATTTT
-,TRBV5-1,TRBJ2-2,-,CASSLGATNTGELFF,TGCGCCAGCAGCTTGGGGGCCACGAACACCGGGGAGCTGTTTTTT
-,TRBV18,TRBJ1-1,-,CASSPFGNTEAFF,TGTGCCAGCTCACCTTTCGGGAACACTGAAGCTTTCTTT
TRBD1,TRBV5-1,TRBJ2-5,-,CASSLGDRRQETQYF,TGCGCCAGCAGCTTGGGGGACAGGAGGCAAGAGACCCAGTACTTC
TRBD2,TRBV19,TRBJ2-1,-,CASSIVGLAGVKEQFF,TGTGCCAGTAGTATAGTTGGACTAGCGGGAGTTAAGGAGCAGTTCTTC